Each of the 18 T cell receptor beta chains below was sequenced from the same sample in a study of cytomegalovirus exposure and HLA in healthy donors (dated by TCRdb to 2016 to 2017). Receptor libraries were prepared by the immunoSEQ multiplex PCR assay. For the multiplex PCR, a mixture combining 60 forward primers for TCR Vbeta segments and 13 reverse primers for TCR Jbeta segments was used. Held by TCRdb, this immuneACCESS table contains in-frame sequences only and omits some clones. Under half of the omission traces to an unresolved V gene where checked; the cause of the rest is unknown. This sample holds some 150,000 clones; about four fifths were observed only once. Of the sample, around 4.5% is held by the ten largest clones. Sample: PBMCs. These receptors were taken from a man aged 25-45 years in good health and CMV-seronegative.

The chain employs TRBV4-3 and TRBJ2-1; TRBD1 agrees at 11 bases. This CDR3 is built from 17 residues. V lost 0 bases, J lost 7 bases, and 8 bases stayed unmatched. Germline-derived CDR1 and CDR2 are LGHNA and YSLEER. The CDR3 region is CASSQESRGQGVNEQFF. DNA for the CDR3: TGCGCCAGCAGCCAAGAGAGCAGGGGACAGGGGGTTAATGAGCAGTTCTTC.

The chain has TRBV5-4 and TRBJ2-5; D might be TRBD2 (5 bases). Trimming took off 1 base at V and 11 bases at J, with 15 bases between the two ends. The germline gives CDR1 SGHNT, CDR2 YYREEE (reference sequence). The CDR3 spans 13 residues. DNA of the CDR3: TGTGCCAGCAGCTTGCGTGGAGGAAGTGAGCAGTACTTC. Protein product: CASSLRGGSEQYF.

CDR3 coding DNA: TGCAACCTCGGTTCGGGATCCCGCATGTTCTTC. As protein: CNLGSGSRMFF. The chain has TRBV20-1 and TRBJ2-1; tentatively, D is TRBD2 (5 bases). CDR1 DFQATT and CDR2 SNEGSKA come from the germline V gene (reference sequence). This CDR3 has 11 residues.

This clone showed up just a few times. The chain employs TRBV27 and TRBJ1-4; 12 bases align to TRBD1. Trimming took 0 bases from V and 8 from J; bases not matched to a gene: 1. Germline CDR1 reads MNHEY; CDR2 reads SMNVEV (reference sequence). The length of the CDR3 is 15 residues. CDR3 nucleotides: TGTGCCAGCAGTTTATCGGGACAGGGGGCGGAAAAACTGTTTTTT. This encodes CASSLSGQGAEKLFF.

A single count supports this clone. The chain combines TRBV9 with TRBJ2-3; a possible D gene is TRBD1 (5 bases). V lost 0 bases and J 2 bases, leaving 10 bases between the germline ends. This CDR3 region has 15 residues. Germline V CDR1 and CDR2: SGDLS, YYNGEE. The CDR3 DNA reads as TGTGCCAGCAGCGTAGAGAGACAGTACACAGATACGCAGTATTTT. It translates to CASSVERQYTDTQYF. Full variable domain (remainder filled in from reference TRBV9 and TRBJ2-3): DSGVTQTPKHLITATGQRVTLRCSPRSGDLSVYWYQQSLDQGLQFLIQYYNGEERAKGNILERFSAQQFPDLHSELNLSSLELGDSALYFCASSVERQYTDTQYFGPGTRLTVL.

The chain combines TRBV7-2 with TRBJ1-2, with D tentatively TRBD1 (5 bases). Germline V gene lookup returns CDR1 SGHTA and CDR2 FQGNSA. The CDR3 is 13 amino acids. The V and J ends lost 5 bases and 7 bases respectively, with 14 bases between them. This CDR3 is CASSRGIAGGYTF. The CDR3 DNA reads TGTGCCAGCAGCCGGGGGATCGCCGGTGGCTACACCTTC.

DNA for the CDR3: TGTGCCATCAGTTCCGACAGGCTCCCCAGATGGCCCCAGCATTTT. Translated: CAISSDRLPRWPQHF. The chain links TRBV10-3 to TRBJ1-5; possible D gene TRBD1, 6 bases. Trimming stripped 5 bases from V and 9 bases from J, with 20 bases between. Germline assignment: CDR1 ENHRY and CDR2 SYGVKD. This CDR3 has 15 amino acids.

This chain links TRBV6-1 with TRBJ1-2, with a tentative D call TRBD1 (6 bases). Germline CDR1 and CDR2: MNHNS and SASEGT. This CDR3 spans 12 amino acids. V shed 3 bases and J shed 8 bases, with 10 bases lying between them. CDR3 sequence (DNA): TGTGCCAGCAGTGAGTTGAGGGGGGGCTACACCTTC. As protein: CASSELRGGYTF.

The J gene is TRBJ1-5, the V gene TRBV7-2; no clear D gene. The V gene lost 0 bases and the J gene lost 5 bases, with 5 bases spanning the gap. Germline V gene lookup returns CDR1 SGHTA and CDR2 FQGNSA. The CDR3 has 13 residues. The CDR3 sequence: CASSLAQDQPQHF. The CDR3 DNA follows: TGTGCCAGCAGCTTAGCGCAGGATCAGCCCCAGCATTTT.

The J gene is TRBJ1-1, the V gene TRBV19; 7 nucleotides line up with TRBD1. This CDR3 comprises 15 residues. After removal of 7 bases from V and 1 base from J, the junction contained 9 bases not matched to a gene. Germline lookup yields CDR1 LNHDA and CDR2 SQIVND (reference sequence). The CDR3 sequence is CASTPGQGGNTEAFF. In nucleotides, the CDR3 is TGTGCCAGTACCCCAGGGCAGGGGGGGAACACTGAAGCTTTCTTT.

The chain employs TRBV5-6 and TRBJ1-2; D is uncertain. CDR1 is SGHDT, CDR2 YYEEEE, per germline. Trimming took off 0 bases at V and 2 bases at J, with 8 bases between the two ends. The CDR3 is 14 residues long. The CDR3 here is CASSLAPGNYGYTF. The CDR3 bases are TGTGCCAGCAGCTTGGCTCCCGGGAACTATGGCTACACCTTC.

The rearrangement links TRBV6-5 to TRBJ2-1, with 9 bases aligning to TRBD2. The CDR3 contains 16 residues. Germline V gene lookup returns CDR1 MNHEY and CDR2 SVGAGI. V lost 2 bases to trimming and J lost 2 bases; unmatched junction nucleotides: 4. CDR3 in DNA: TGTGCCAGCAGTTACGCGGGGGGGTTCCCCTACAATGAGCAGTTCTTC. It codes for CASSYAGGFPYNEQFF.

The chain carries TRBV28 and TRBJ2-5; 10 bases match TRBD2. Germline CDR1 MDHEN, CDR2 SYDVKM. This CDR3 spans 16 amino acids. Trimming at V came to 6 bases and at J to 1 base, leaving 8 bases not matched to a gene. Here the CDR3 DNA reads TGTGCCAGCAGGTCTAGCGGGAGTATGCCCCAAGAGACCCAGTACTTC. This codes for CASRSSGSMPQETQYF. Complete variable domain (other parts from reference TRBV28 and TRBJ2-5): DVKVTQSSRYLVKRTGEKVFLECVQDMDHENMFWYRQDPGLGLRLIYFSYDVKMKEKGDIPEGYSVSREKKERFSLILESASTNQTSMYLCASRSSGSMPQETQYFGPGTRLLVL.

This clone was observed a handful of times. This chain links TRBV6-5 with TRBJ1-2, with 9 bases fitting TRBD1. This CDR3 has 12 amino acids. CDR1 is MNHEY, CDR2 SVGAGI, per germline. J lost 5 bases, V lost 5 bases, and 0 bases had no gene match. The CDR3 nucleotides read TGTGCCAGCAGTGGGACAGGGTATGGCTACACCTTC. Translating gives CASSGTGYGYTF.

V and J are TRBV28 and TRBJ1-4; tentative D call: TRBD1 (6 bases). Germline assignment: CDR1 MDHEN and CDR2 SYDVKM. The CDR3 extends over 14 amino acids. The V end lost 3 bases, the J end lost 4 bases, and 9 bases lay between the germline ends. The CDR3 coding sequence is TGTGCCAGCAGTTTCGGACAGATTAATGAAAAACTGTTTTTT. It is translated as CASSFGQINEKLFF.

This chain joins TRBV6-5 and TRBJ1-2, with D perhaps matching TRBD1 (5 bases). Germline V lookup: CDR1 MNHEY, CDR2 SVGAGI. V lost 0 bases, J lost 4 bases, and 12 bases lay in between. The length of the CDR3 is 15 residues. CDR3 in DNA: TGTGCCAGCAGTTACTCGACAGCCTACTTCTATGGCTACACCTTC. It is translated as CASSYSTAYFYGYTF.

This chain uses TRBV2 with TRBJ2-5, with TRBD2 as a possible D gene (5 bases). Gene TRBJ2-7 matches the end of the DNA better, so the J call may be wrong. This CDR3 comprises 15 residues. Germline values: CDR1 SNHLY, CDR2 FYNNEI. The CDR3 DNA sequence: TGTGCCAGCAAACCGCGGGCGGTTTCATACTACGAGCAGTACTTC. Protein: CASKPRAVSYYEQYF.

The chain joins TRBV27 to TRBJ2-1; 10 bases match TRBD1. CDR3 length: 15 residues. V shed 3 bases, J shed 7 bases, and the junction held 6 bases outside the gene matches. The germline V gene encodes CDR1 MNHEY and CDR2 SMNVEV (reference sequence). The CDR3: CASSFSGQGLNEQFF. DNA for the CDR3: TGTGCCAGCAGTTTTTCGGGACAGGGGCTGAATGAGCAGTTCTTC.